This TCR beta chain originates from a study of OX40 agonist ivuxolimab in advanced cancers. For the study at large: The patients' treatment was ivuxolimab, an agonistic anti-OX40 (CD134) antibody. Overall study results and limits: People who partly responded at 0.1-3.0 mg/kg had some of the least clonal expansion seen.

The protocol was immunoSEQ multiplex PCR, while the TCRdb copy is restricted to in-frame clones and leaves out a portion. The sample includes under 25,000 clones, approximately 87% seen only once; the top ten take 15% to 20%. The germline CDR1 and CDR2 sequences are SGHRS and YFSETQ. The CDR3 sequence is 12 residues long. Trimming removed 0 bases from V and 8 bases from J, with 6 bases in between. Autoimmune disease history or systemic immunosuppression led to patients being barred. Of note for this clone: Its antigen is not known.

The sequencing used CD4+ or CD8+ T cells sorted from blood, collected in a trial of the OX40 agonist ivuxolimab. The rearrangement links TRBV5-1 to TRBJ2-1; unclear D gene. This sequence originates from an adult with an advanced solid tumor such as melanoma, head and neck, liver or kidney cancer. As DNA, the CDR3 is TGCGCCAGCAGCTTGGCCTTCGATGAGCAGTTCTTC. Residues: CASSLAFDEQFF.